These 9 T cell receptor beta chains were all obtained from the same sample, sequenced in a study of CD8+ T cells in alopecia areata listed by TCRdb under 2018. To prepare the library, the immunoSEQ multiplex PCR assay was applied. To provide template for TCR sequencing, every sample had RNA extracted and reverse transcribed into cDNA. TCRdb took this table from immuneACCESS and kept in-frame rearrangements with V and J called. Such tables lack part of the clones; where checked against another copy, unresolved V genes explain under half of the gap, and the rest is unexplained. For this sample there are over 150,000 clones; 55% to 70% appear just once. In total, the top ten clones hold less than 3.5% of the sample. Interpreted using the paper, the time point label stands for: around 28 days on oral tofacitinib. The sample's treatment or condition label, in plain terms: oral pan-JAK inhibitor, 5-10 mg twice daily.

Material: CD4+ T cells sorted from blood, obtained at week 4, from a patient treated with tofacitinib. The receptors here all came from a human donor with alopecia areata.

This chain joins TRBV6-5 and TRBJ2-5, with 11 positions matching TRBD2. Germline values: CDR1 MNHEY, CDR2 SVGAGI. The J segment lost 5 bases and the V segment lost 5 bases, leaving 1 base of the junction unmatched. This CDR3 region has 13 residues. CDR3 loop: CASSGTSGETQYF. DNA for the CDR3: TGTGCCAGCAGTGGGACTAGCGGCGAGACCCAGTACTTC.

The chain recombines TRBV9 with TRBJ2-5; D possibly matches TRBD1 or TRBD2 (6 bases each). This CDR3 has 12 residues. V was pared by 4 bases and J by 3 bases, with 7 bases between. Germline loops: CDR1 SGDLS, CDR2 YYNGEE. The CDR3 region is CASSRGEETQYF. The CDR3 DNA sequence: TGTGCCAGCAGCAGGGGGGAAGAGACCCAGTACTTC.

This clone was seen only a few times. J is TRBJ2-5 and V is TRBV5-6; D is unresolved. Per germline, CDR1 SGHDT and CDR2 YYEEEE. V lost 2 bases to trimming and J lost 4 bases, with 3 bases between them. This CDR3 has 11 residues. Here the CDR3 DNA reads TGTGCCAGCAGCTTCGGAGAGACCCAGTACTTC. Its translation: CASSFGETQYF.

This clone showed up just a few times. This rearrangement joins TRBV6-6 to TRBJ1-2; 9 bases agree with TRBD1. Germline V gives CDR1 MNHNY, CDR2 SVGAGI (reference sequence). J lost 8 bases, V lost 7 bases, and 8 bases had no gene match. The CDR3 loop spans 13 amino acids. CDR3 protein: CASKVQGARGYTF. CDR3 in DNA: TGTGCCAGCAAGGTACAGGGGGCGCGAGGCTACACCTTC.

This clone was seen only once. J is TRBJ1-1 and V is TRBV5-1; 8 positions match TRBD1. The CDR3 is 13 amino acids. Germline CDR1 reads SGHRS; CDR2 reads YFSETQ. Trimming removed 7 bases from V and 2 bases from J; junction bases left unmatched: 4. CDR3 coding DNA: TGCGCCAGCTACGGACAGGGCAACACTGAAGCTTTCTTT. Its protein product is CASYGQGNTEAFF.

V usage is TRBV27 and J usage is TRBJ1-5; D is possibly TRBD1 (6 bases). The germline V gene has CDR1 MNHEY and CDR2 SMNVEV (reference sequence). The CDR3 is 15 amino acids. CDR3 nucleotide sequence: TGTCCCACCACAGGGAACCTTTATAGCAATCAGCCCCAGCATTTT. This gives the protein CPTTGNLYSNQPQHF.

V usage is TRBV10-3 and J usage is TRBJ2-1; no clear D. Germline-derived CDR1 and CDR2 are ENHRY and SYGVKD. The CDR3 is 11 residues long. V was shortened by 5 bases and J by 5 bases, with 4 bases between the two germline ends. The CDR3 region is CAISPDNEQFF. The CDR3 DNA reads as TGTGCCATCAGTCCTGACAATGAGCAGTTCTTC.

This clone has just a few counts. This chain joins TRBV30 and TRBJ2-4; TRBD1 is a possible D gene (6 bases). Trimming left V 3 bases short and J 2 bases short, with 17 bases between. The CDR3 totals 16 residues. Germline V gene lookup returns CDR1 GTSNPN and CDR2 SVGIG (reference sequence). CDR3 bases: TGTGCCTGGAGGCAAGGGACACTCGTAACCAAAAACATTCAGTACTTC. Amino acid sequence: CAWRQGTLVTKNIQYF.

The V call is TRBV29-1, the J call TRBJ2-7, with a tentative D call TRBD2 (5 bases). The CDR3 sequence is 12 residues long. V was pared by 7 bases and J by 9 bases, with 19 bases between. Germline V gene sequence: CDR1 SQVTM, CDR2 ANQGSEA. The CDR3 DNA is TGCAGCGCCCTCGGACTTGACAAGTTGCAGTACTTC. It encodes CSALGLDKLQYF.